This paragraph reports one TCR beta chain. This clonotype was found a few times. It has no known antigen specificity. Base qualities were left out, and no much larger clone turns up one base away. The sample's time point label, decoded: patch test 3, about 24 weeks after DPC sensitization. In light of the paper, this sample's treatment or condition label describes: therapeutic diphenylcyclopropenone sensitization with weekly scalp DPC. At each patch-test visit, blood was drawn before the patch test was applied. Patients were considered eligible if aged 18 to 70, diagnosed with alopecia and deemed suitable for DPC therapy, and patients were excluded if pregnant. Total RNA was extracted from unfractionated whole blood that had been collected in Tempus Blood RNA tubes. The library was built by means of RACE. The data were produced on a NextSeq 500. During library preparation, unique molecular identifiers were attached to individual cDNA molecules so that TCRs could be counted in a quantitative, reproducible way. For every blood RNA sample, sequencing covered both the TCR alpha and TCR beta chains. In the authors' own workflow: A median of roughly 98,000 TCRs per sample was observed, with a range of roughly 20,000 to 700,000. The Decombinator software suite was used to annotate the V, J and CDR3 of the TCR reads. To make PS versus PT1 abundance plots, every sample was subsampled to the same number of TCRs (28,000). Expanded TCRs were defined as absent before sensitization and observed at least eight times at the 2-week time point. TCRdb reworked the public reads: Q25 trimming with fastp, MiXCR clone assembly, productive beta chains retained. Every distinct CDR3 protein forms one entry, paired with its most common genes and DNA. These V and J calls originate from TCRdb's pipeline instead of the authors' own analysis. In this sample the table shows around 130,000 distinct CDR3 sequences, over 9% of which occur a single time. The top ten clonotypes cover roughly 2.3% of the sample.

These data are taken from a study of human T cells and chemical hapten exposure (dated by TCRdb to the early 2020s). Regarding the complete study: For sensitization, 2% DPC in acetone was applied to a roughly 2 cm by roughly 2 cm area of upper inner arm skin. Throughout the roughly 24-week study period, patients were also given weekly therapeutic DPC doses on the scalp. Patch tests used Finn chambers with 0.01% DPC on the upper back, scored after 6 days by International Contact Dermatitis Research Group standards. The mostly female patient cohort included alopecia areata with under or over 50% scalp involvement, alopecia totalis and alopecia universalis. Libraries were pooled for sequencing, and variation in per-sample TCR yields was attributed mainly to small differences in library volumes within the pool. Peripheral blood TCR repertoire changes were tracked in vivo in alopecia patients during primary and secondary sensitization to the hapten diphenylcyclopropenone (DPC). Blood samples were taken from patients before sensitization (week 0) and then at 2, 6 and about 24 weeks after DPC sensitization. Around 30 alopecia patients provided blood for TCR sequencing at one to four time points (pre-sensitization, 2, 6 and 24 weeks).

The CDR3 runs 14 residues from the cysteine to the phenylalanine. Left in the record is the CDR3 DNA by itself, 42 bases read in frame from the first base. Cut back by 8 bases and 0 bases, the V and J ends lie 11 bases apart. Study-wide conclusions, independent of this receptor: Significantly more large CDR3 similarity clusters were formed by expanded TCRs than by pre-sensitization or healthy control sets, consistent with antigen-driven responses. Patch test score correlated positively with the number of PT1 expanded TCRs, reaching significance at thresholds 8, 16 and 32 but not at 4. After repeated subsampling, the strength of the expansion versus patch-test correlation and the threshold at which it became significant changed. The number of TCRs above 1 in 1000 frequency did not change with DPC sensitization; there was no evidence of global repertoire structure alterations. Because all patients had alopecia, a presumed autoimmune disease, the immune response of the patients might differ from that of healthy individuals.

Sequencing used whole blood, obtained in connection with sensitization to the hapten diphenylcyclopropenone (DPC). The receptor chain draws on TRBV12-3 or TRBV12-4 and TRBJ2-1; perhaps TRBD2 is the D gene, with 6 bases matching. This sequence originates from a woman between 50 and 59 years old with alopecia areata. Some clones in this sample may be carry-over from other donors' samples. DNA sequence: TGTGCCAGCTCCGCTAGCGCCTCCTACAATGAGCAGTTCTTC. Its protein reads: CASSASASYNEQFF.